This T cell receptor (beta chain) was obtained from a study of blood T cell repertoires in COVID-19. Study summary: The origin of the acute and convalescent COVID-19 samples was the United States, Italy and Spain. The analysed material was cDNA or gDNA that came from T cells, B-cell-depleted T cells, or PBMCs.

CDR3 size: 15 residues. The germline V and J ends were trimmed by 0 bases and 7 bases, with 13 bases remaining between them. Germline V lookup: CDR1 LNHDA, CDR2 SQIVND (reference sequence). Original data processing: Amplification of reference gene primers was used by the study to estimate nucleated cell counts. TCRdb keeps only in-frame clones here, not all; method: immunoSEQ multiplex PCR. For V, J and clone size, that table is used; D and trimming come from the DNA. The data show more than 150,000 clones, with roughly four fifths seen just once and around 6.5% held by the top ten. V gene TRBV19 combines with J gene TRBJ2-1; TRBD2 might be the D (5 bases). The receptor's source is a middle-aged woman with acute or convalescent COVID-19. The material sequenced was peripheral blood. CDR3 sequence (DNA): TGTGCCAGTAGTATAGATCGGGCTAGCATGAATGAGCAGTTCTTC. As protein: CASSIDRASMNEQFF.